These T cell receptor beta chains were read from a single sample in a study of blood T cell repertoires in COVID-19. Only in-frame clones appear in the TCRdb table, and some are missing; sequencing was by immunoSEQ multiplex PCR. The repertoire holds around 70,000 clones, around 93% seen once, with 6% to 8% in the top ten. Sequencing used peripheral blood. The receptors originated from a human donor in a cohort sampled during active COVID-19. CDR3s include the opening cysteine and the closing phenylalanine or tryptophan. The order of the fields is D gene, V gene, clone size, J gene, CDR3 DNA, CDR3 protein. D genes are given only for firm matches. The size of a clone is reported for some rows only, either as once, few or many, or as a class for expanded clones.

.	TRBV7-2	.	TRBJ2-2	TGTGCCAGCAGCCCCAGAAACCGAGACTTCACCGGGGAGCTGTTTTTT	CASSPRNRDFTGELFF
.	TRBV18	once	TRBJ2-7	TGTGCCAGCTCACCACCGTACGGGGTCTACGAGCAGTACTTC	CASSPPYGVYEQYF
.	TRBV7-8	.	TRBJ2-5	TGTGCCAGCAGCTTTGTGGGACTCCGAAAGCAAGAGACCCAGTACTTC	CASSFVGLRKQETQYF
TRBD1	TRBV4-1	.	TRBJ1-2	TGCGCCAGCAGCAAAGCCCGGACAGGGCAATACTATGGCTACACCTTC	CASSKARTGQYYGYTF
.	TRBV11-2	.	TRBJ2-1	TGTGCCAGCAGCTTGGGTAGGGCGGGCAATGAGCAGTTCTTC	CASSLGRAGNEQFF
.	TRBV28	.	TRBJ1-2	TGTGCCAGCGGGGACATAAACTATGGCTACACCTTC	CASGDINYGYTF
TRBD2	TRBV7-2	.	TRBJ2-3	TGTGCCAGCAGCCTTGGCGCGGGGGGGCCGATCACAGATACGCAGTATTTT	CASSLGAGGPITDTQYF
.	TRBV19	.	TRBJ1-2	TGTGCCAGTAGTACTCGGGCTTACAGGAATGGCTACACCTTC	CASSTRAYRNGYTF
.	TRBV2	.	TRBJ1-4	TGTGCCAGCAGGAGGGCCAGTGGGACTCCAACTAATGAAAAACTGTTTTTT	CASRRASGTPTNEKLFF
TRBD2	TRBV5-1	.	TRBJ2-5	TGCGCCAGCAGCAGGACCGGGACTAGCGGGGAGACCCAGTACTTC	CASSRTGTSGETQYF